These 23 T cell receptor beta chains were sequenced from one sample in a study of cytomegalovirus exposure and HLA in healthy donors. Researchers ran the PCR with 60 Vbeta and 13 Jbeta primers. Measured with immunoSEQ multiplex PCR; TCRdb has only the in-frame clones, and not every one. Among about 140,000 clones listed, 73% were seen once. Sequencing was carried out using PBMCs. These receptors were obtained from a woman in her 40s in good health and CMV-seronegative.

This clone appeared a few times. The chain carries TRBV29-1 and TRBJ1-4; TRBD1 might be the D (5 bases). The CDR3 spans 13 residues. The germline V gene encodes CDR1 SQVTM and CDR2 ANQGSEA. V was trimmed by 6 bases and J by 7 bases, leaving 15 bases between them. CDR3 bases: TGCAGCGTCGGACACGGCATTGGTGAAAAACTGTTTTTT. Protein: CSVGHGIGEKLFF.

The chain is built from TRBV6-1 and TRBJ1-3; D is uncertain. With 2 bases removed from V and 0 bases from J, the gap between germline ends came to 17 bases. This CDR3 is built from 18 residues. Germline CDR1 MNHNS, CDR2 SASEGT. The CDR3 DNA reads as TGTGCCAGCAGTGAAACGTCTTGGGCAGTCGACTCTGGAAACACCATATATTTT. Amino acids: CASSETSWAVDSGNTIYF.

The gene calls are TRBV4-1 and TRBJ2-7; 9 bases map to TRBD2. In germline, CDR1 is MGHRA, CDR2 YSYEKL. V was pared by 0 bases and J by 2 bases, with 2 bases of the junction left unmatched. The CDR3 is 15 amino acids. The CDR3 loop reads CASSQESGGPYEQYF. DNA for the CDR3: TGCGCCAGCAGCCAAGAGAGCGGGGGGCCCTACGAGCAGTACTTC.

The genes are TRBV15 and TRBJ2-1; TRBD2 agrees at 9 bases. V shed 5 bases, J shed 0 bases, and the junction held 8 bases outside the gene matches. CDR3 size: 17 residues. The germline V gene has CDR1 LNHNV and CDR2 YYDKDF (reference sequence). The DNA for the CDR3 is TGTGCCACCAGCTCAAGTCTAGCGGGGAGCTCCTACAATGAGCAGTTCTTC. Translation: CATSSSLAGSSYNEQFF. Together with reference TRBV15 and TRBJ2-1, the CDR3 gives the full variable domain: DAMVIQNPRYQVTQFGKPVTLSCSQTLNHNVMYWYQQKSSQAPKLLFHYYDKDFNNEADTPDNFQSRRPNTSFCFLDIRSPGLGDTAMYLCATSSSLAGSSYNEQFFGPGTRLTVL.

There are a few counts of this clone. The J gene is TRBJ1-2, the V gene TRBV6-5; tentatively, D is TRBD1 (5 bases). Germline V gene sequence: CDR1 MNHEY, CDR2 SVGAGI. Trimming stripped 8 bases from V and 4 bases from J, with 14 bases between. This CDR3 is built from 13 residues. This CDR3 reads CASGRQGGYGYTF. The CDR3 region has the DNA TGTGCCAGCGGGAGGCAGGGCGGCTATGGCTACACCTTC.

The chain has TRBV7-2 and TRBJ2-2; 8 nucleotides agree with TRBD1. V lost 5 bases to trimming and J lost 6 bases; unmatched junction nucleotides: 2. The CDR3 consists of 13 residues. Per the germline V gene, CDR1 is SGHTA and CDR2 is FQGNSA. CDR3 protein: CASSPRGPGELFF. CDR3 DNA: TGTGCCAGCAGCCCCAGGGGGCCCGGGGAGCTGTTTTTT.

The gene calls are TRBV15 and TRBJ1-5; D is ambiguous. The V gene's germline CDR1 is LNHNV and CDR2 YYDKDF (reference sequence). CDR3 length: 15 amino acids. The germline V and J ends were trimmed by 0 bases and 6 bases, with 12 bases remaining between them. In DNA, the CDR3 is TGTGCCACCAGCAGAGATCTTGGATCTAGTCAGCCCCAGCATTTT. Encoded protein: CATSRDLGSSQPQHF.

The rearrangement links TRBV18 to TRBJ2-7; 7 bases map to TRBD1. Germline CDR1 KGHSH, CDR2 LQKENI. CDR3 size: 20 residues. V dropped 0 bases and J dropped 4; count of bases not matched to a gene: 21. The CDR3 loop is CASSPPSGPGTVRSGYEQYF. The DNA of the CDR3 is TGTGCCAGCTCACCACCGTCGGGACCCGGGACAGTAAGATCGGGATACGAGCAGTACTTC.

This clone has just a few counts. The chain is built from TRBV9 and TRBJ1-1; the D gene is possibly TRBD1 (5 bases). Deletions cut 4 bases from V and 1 base from J, with 11 bases between. The CDR3 loop spans 14 amino acids. Germline values: CDR1 SGDLS, CDR2 YYNGEE. This chain's CDR3 is CASSPLRGNTEAFF. The DNA of the CDR3 is TGTGCCAGCAGCCCCTTAAGGGGGAACACTGAAGCTTTCTTT. Supplemented by reference TRBV9 and TRBJ1-1, the full variable domain reads DSGVTQTPKHLITATGQRVTLRCSPRSGDLSVYWYQQSLDQGLQFLIQYYNGEERAKGNILERFSAQQFPDLHSELNLSSLELGDSALYFCASSPLRGNTEAFFGQGTRLTVV.

The V gene is TRBV2, the J gene TRBJ2-4; D is unclear. The CDR3 has 11 residues. The V end lost 3 bases, the J end lost 8 bases, and 5 bases lay between the germline ends. Germline loops: CDR1 SNHLY, CDR2 FYNNEI. The CDR3 region is CASSDRYIQYF. The CDR3 nucleotides are TGTGCCAGCAGTGATCGGTACATTCAGTACTTC.

V is TRBV19 and J is TRBJ2-7, with D unclear. Germline-derived CDR1 and CDR2 are LNHDA and SQIVND (reference sequence). This CDR3 has 13 residues. The V and J ends lost 1 base and 7 bases respectively, with 11 bases between them. The CDR3 nucleotides are TGTGCCAGTAGTATAGGCGAGTACGGAGAGCAGTACGTC. Its translation is CASSIGEYGEQYV.

J is TRBJ1-5 and V is TRBV7-2; 9 bases align to TRBD1. The CDR3 covers 15 residues. Germline V gives CDR1 SGHTA, CDR2 FQGNSA. With V trimmed by 5 bases and J by 4 bases, 6 bases remained unmatched. CDR3 sequence: CASSPLGTGNQPQHF. The CDR3 DNA follows: TGTGCCAGCAGCCCCCTCGGGACAGGGAATCAGCCCCAGCATTTT. The entire variable domain, with the rest obtained from reference TRBV7-2 and TRBJ1-5, is as follows: GAGVSQSPSNKVTEKGKDVELRCDPISGHTALYWYRQSLGQGLEFLIYFQGNSAPDKSGLPSDRFSAERTGGSVSTLTIQRTQQEDSAVYLCASSPLGTGNQPQHFGDGTRLSIL.

The chain is built from TRBV19 and TRBJ1-4, with TRBD1 matching over 9 bases. V lost 4 bases, J lost 12 bases, and 6 bases stayed unmatched. CDR1 and CDR2 (germline): LNHDA, SQIVND (reference sequence). CDR3 length equals 13 residues. CDR3 region: CASSTRDRVQLFF. The DNA for the CDR3 is TGTGCCAGTAGTACCCGGGACAGGGTGCAACTGTTTTTT. The full variable domain, rest sourced from reference TRBV19 and TRBJ1-4, is DGGITQSPKYLFRKEGQNVTLSCEQNLNHDAMYWYRQDPGQGLRLIYYSQIVNDFQKGDIAEGYSVSREKKESFPLTVTSAQKNPTAFYLCASSTRDRVQLFFGSGTQLSVL.

The chain combines TRBV19 with TRBJ2-2; 7 nucleotides match TRBD2. V gave up 2 bases and J gave up 2 bases; unmatched junction bases: 2. The CDR3 length is 15 residues. Germline values: CDR1 LNHDA, CDR2 SQIVND (reference sequence). The CDR3 is CASSITGGNTGELFF. In DNA, the CDR3 is TGTGCCAGTAGTATAACGGGGGGAAACACCGGGGAGCTGTTTTTT. The complete variable domain, with remaining parts taken from reference TRBV19 and TRBJ2-2, reads DGGITQSPKYLFRKEGQNVTLSCEQNLNHDAMYWYRQDPGQGLRLIYYSQIVNDFQKGDIAEGYSVSREKKESFPLTVTSAQKNPTAFYLCASSITGGNTGELFFGEGSRLTVL.

This clone was found once. V usage is TRBV14 and J usage is TRBJ1-6, with 8 bases that match TRBD1. Per germline, CDR1 SGHDN and CDR2 FVKESK. The junction had 8 bases not matched to a gene; V was cut back by 4 bases and J by 12 bases. CDR3 length equals 14 residues. The CDR3 bases are TGTGCCAGCAGCCCGGGACAGGCATTTCGACCCCTCCACTTT. It codes for CASSPGQAFRPLHF.

This clone was seen a handful of times. This rearrangement joins TRBV6-1 to TRBJ1-3; tentatively, D is TRBD1 (5 bases). From germline, CDR1 is MNHNS and CDR2 SASEGT. Deletions cut 4 bases from V and 6 bases from J, with 13 bases between. The CDR3 loop spans 14 amino acids. The CDR3, as DNA: TGTGCCAGCAGTGTCGGGGGGAAGCAAAACACCATATATTTT. This gives the protein CASSVGGKQNTIYF.

The V call is TRBV27, the J call TRBJ2-1, with a possible D match to TRBD2 (6 bases). The V and J ends lost 7 bases and 0 bases respectively, with 13 bases between them. This CDR3 spans 15 amino acids. Germline CDR1 MNHEY, CDR2 SMNVEV (reference sequence). The CDR3 DNA follows: TGTGCCAGCAATATAGCGGAAAGCTCCTACAATGAGCAGTTCTTC. Its translation is CASNIAESSYNEQFF.

This clone was seen a few times. This chain uses TRBV5-6 with TRBJ2-7; D possibly corresponds to TRBD1 (6 bases). Germline loops: CDR1 SGHDT, CDR2 YYEEEE. The CDR3 spans 15 residues. Trimming cost V 0 bases and J 0 bases, with 10 bases left between them. CDR3 DNA: TGTGCCAGCAGCTTGGGACAGGTAAACTCCTACGAGCAGTACTTC. Its translation is CASSLGQVNSYEQYF.

This clone was counted between two and nine times. The chain links TRBV2 to TRBJ1-3; tentatively, D is TRBD1 (6 bases). Per germline, CDR1 SNHLY and CDR2 FYNNEI. Trimming removed 7 bases at V and 8 bases at J, with 15 bases between. The CDR3 consists of 13 residues. The CDR3: CASKDRGLDTIYF. DNA of the CDR3: TGTGCCAGCAAGGACAGAGGGCTGGACACCATATATTTT.

This CDR3 is CASSDPGLVGEQFF. Here the CDR3 DNA reads TGTGCCAGCAGCGACCCGGGACTAGTTGGTGAGCAGTTCTTC. The chain couples TRBV9 to TRBJ2-1; 8 bases are a match to TRBD2. This CDR3 contains 14 residues. V shed 3 bases, J shed 9 bases, and the junction held 8 bases outside the gene matches. CDR1 and CDR2 (germline): SGDLS, YYNGEE.

This chain links TRBV6-1 with TRBJ2-1, with TRBD1 identical over 10 bases. J was trimmed by 0 bases and V by 4 bases; bases with no gene match: 12. The V gene's germline CDR1 is MNHNS and CDR2 SASEGT. The CDR3 is made up of 19 amino acids. CDR3 sequence reads: CASSGPGQGFRSSYNEQFF. In DNA form, the CDR3 reads TGTGCCAGCAGTGGACCGGGACAGGGGTTTCGTAGCTCCTACAATGAGCAGTTCTTC.

The chain couples TRBV4-3 to TRBJ1-1; TRBD1 might be the D (5 bases). The CDR3 is made up of 13 amino acids. In germline, CDR1 is LGHNA, CDR2 YSLEER. The V gene lost 1 base and the J gene lost 8 bases, with 11 bases spanning the gap. CDR3: CASSQVVQGEAFF. The CDR3 coding sequence is TGCGCCAGCAGCCAAGTGGTCCAGGGCGAAGCTTTCTTT.

On this clone: The sample carries other DNA sequences with the same CDR3. CDR3 nucleotides: TGTGCCAGCAGTGGGCAGGGGACAGATACGCAGTATTTT. Its protein product is CASSGQGTDTQYF. The rearrangement joins TRBV2 to TRBJ2-3; possibly TRBD1 for D (6 bases). The CDR3 is made up of 13 amino acids. The V end lost 4 bases, the J end lost 3 bases, and 8 bases lay between the germline ends. CDR1 and CDR2 (germline): SNHLY, FYNNEI.